This T cell receptor beta chain appears in the sequencing data of a study of T cells after posttransplantation cyclophosphamide. Clones were sequenced by immunoSEQ multiplex PCR, and TCRdb holds only the in-frame ones, with some missing. The sample carries some 20,000 clones, 95% to 99% recorded once. With regard to this clone: Its specificity is not known.

The naive gate required viable CD3+CD4+ or CD3+CD8+ cells with CCR7+CD45RA+CD45RO-CD95-CD27+CD28+ phenotype. Whole-study results and caveats: TRB overlap between skin or GI tissue T cells and blood was limited. Later blood repertoires were often dominated by clones from the donor CD8+ memory compartment. TRB clonality was highly associated with recipient CMV seropositivity and reactivation.

Trimming removed 7 bases from V and 4 bases from J; junction bases left unmatched: 13. The CDR3 loop spans 15 amino acids. Germline CDR1 is MRHNA and CDR2 is SNTAGT. The sequenced material came from naive CD4+ T cells sorted from PBMCs. The source is a man in his forties or fifties in good health, CMV-negative, and a related stem cell transplant donor. The chain recombines TRBV6-4 with TRBJ2-7; 7 positions match TRBD1. DNA for the CDR3: TGTGCCAGCAAAAAACAGGGGACGGATGCATACGAGCAGTACTTC. This codes for CASKKQGTDAYEQYF.